Presented here are 26 T cell receptor beta chains from one specimen sequenced in a study of OX40 agonist ivuxolimab in advanced cancers. Only in-frame clones appear in the TCRdb table, and some are missing; sequencing was by immunoSEQ multiplex PCR. The sample holds roughly 55,000 clones, 80% seen once. The sequences come from CD4+ or CD8+ T cells sorted from blood, collected in a trial of the OX40 agonist ivuxolimab. The receptors come from an adult with an advanced solid tumor such as melanoma, head and neck, liver or kidney cancer.

With regard to this clone: Compared with germline, one end of the junction differs, possibly owing to a read error. J is TRBJ2-2 and V is TRBV5-1; D is unclear. This CDR3 contains 14 residues. CDR1 is SGHRS and CDR2 is YFSETQ in the germline V gene. The CDR3 loop reads CASSLPANTGELFF. The CDR3 DNA is TGTGCCAGCAGCTTGCCGGCGAACACCGGGGAGCTGTTTTTT.

The chain joins TRBV19 to TRBJ1-4; the D is unclear. The CDR3 has 16 residues. V lost 10 bases to trimming and J lost 7 bases, with 25 bases between them. Per the germline V gene, CDR1 is LNHDA and CDR2 is SQIVND (reference sequence). The CDR3 coding sequence is TGTGCCACTAGAGACCTCGCGGGGATGGTGGGTGAAAAACTGTTTTTT. Translation gives CATRDLAGMVGEKLFF.

The rearrangement joins TRBV5-1 to TRBJ2-2; D gene unclear. Germline CDR1 is SGHRS and CDR2 is YFSETQ. The CDR3 consists of 14 residues. The V end lost 0 bases, the J end lost 4 bases, and 7 bases lay between the germline ends. CDR3 protein: CASSLGGFTGELFF. The CDR3 DNA follows: TGCGCCAGCAGCTTGGGCGGATTCACCGGGGAGCTGTTTTTT.

This CDR3 reads CASSPLSGWEKLFF. DNA for the CDR3: TGCGCCAGCAGCCCCCTTTCGGGCTGGGAAAAACTGTTTTTT. The chain is built from TRBV5-1 and TRBJ1-4; D unclear. The CDR3 spans 14 residues. V gave up 4 bases and J gave up 8 bases, with 15 bases separating them. CDR1 SGHRS and CDR2 YFSETQ come from the germline V gene.

The chain is built from TRBV4-3 and TRBJ1-2, with no clear D. The V end was cut by 0 bases, the J end by 0 bases, with 14 bases between. Germline values: CDR1 LGHNA, CDR2 YSLEER. The CDR3 loop spans 17 amino acids. CDR3 protein: CASSQELGWGANYGYTF. In DNA form, the CDR3 reads TGCGCCAGCAGCCAAGAGTTGGGGTGGGGTGCTAACTATGGCTACACCTTC.

The V gene is TRBV5-1, the J gene TRBJ2-3, with D perhaps matching TRBD1 (5 bases). V lost 3 bases, J lost 5 bases, and 10 bases lay in between. Germline CDR1 and CDR2: SGHRS and YFSETQ. The CDR3 loop spans 13 amino acids. DNA for the CDR3: TGCGCCAGCAGCTCTTTGGGGCAAGATACGCAGTATTTT. Amino acids: CASSSLGQDTQYF.

This clone was detected many times. The chain recombines TRBV6-5 with TRBJ2-7; 7 positions agree with TRBD2. The CDR3 totals 16 residues. V shed 4 bases, J shed 2 bases, and the junction held 11 bases outside the gene matches. CDR1 and CDR2 (germline): MNHEY, SVGAGI. The DNA for the CDR3 is TGTGCCAGCAGTTTCGATGGGCGGGGGAGGACCTACGAGCAGTACTTC. Amino acids: CASSFDGRGRTYEQYF.

The gene calls are TRBV5-1 and TRBJ2-5; D unclear. The CDR3 length is 15 residues. Between the trimmed V and J ends, which lost 2 bases and 6 bases, there was a span of 17 bases. CDR1 is SGHRS and CDR2 is YFSETQ in the germline V gene. The CDR3 protein is CASSFENSPRKTQYF. Written as DNA, the CDR3 is TGCGCCAGCAGCTTCGAAAACAGCCCGAGGAAGACCCAGTACTTC.

The chain has TRBV5-1 and TRBJ1-1; the D gene is possibly TRBD1 (5 bases). In germline, CDR1 is SGHRS, CDR2 YFSETQ. Trimming cost V 2 bases and J 2 bases, with 7 bases left between them. CDR3 length: 13 amino acids. CDR3 nucleotide sequence: TGCGCCAGCAGCTTCGGGGACAACACTGAAGCTTTCTTT. This sequence encodes CASSFGDNTEAFF.

J is TRBJ2-3 and V is TRBV7-9, with TRBD2 matching over 10 bases. V trimming: 1 base; J trimming: 2 bases; junction bases outside the gene matches: 9. Per germline, CDR1 SEHNR and CDR2 FQNEAQ (reference sequence). The CDR3 spans 18 residues. The CDR3 region has the DNA TGTGCCAGCAGCTTAGTGGTGATAGCGGGGGGCAACACAGATACGCAGTATTTT. As protein: CASSLVVIAGGNTDTQYF.

The chain is built from TRBV5-1 and TRBJ1-1; D remains unclear. Germline V gives CDR1 SGHRS, CDR2 YFSETQ. There are 15 residues in the CDR3. V was shortened by 3 bases and J by 0 bases, with 12 bases between the two germline ends. The DNA of the CDR3 is TGCGCCAGCAGCTCCGAGCGGAGGGTGAACACTGAAGCTTTCTTT. Translated: CASSSERRVNTEAFF.

V usage is TRBV11-2 and J usage is TRBJ1-3; 10 bases fit TRBD1. CDR3 length: 17 amino acids. V lost 5 bases and J lost 4; bases outside the gene matches: 11. Germline V gene lookup returns CDR1 SGHAT and CDR2 FQNNGV. CDR3 nucleotides: TGTGCCAGCAGCACGCGACAGGGGGCCCGTTTCGGAAACACCATATATTTT. Translating gives CASSTRQGARFGNTIYF.

The chain has TRBV19 and TRBJ1-1, with D uncertain. This CDR3 has 13 residues. Per germline, CDR1 LNHDA and CDR2 SQIVND (reference sequence). Trimming removed 7 bases at V and 0 bases at J, with 9 bases between. CDR3 region: CASKLGLNTEAFF. CDR3 in DNA: TGTGCCAGTAAACTCGGGTTGAACACTGAAGCTTTCTTT.

This chain uses TRBV27 with TRBJ1-5, with D possibly TRBD1 on 5 matching bases. Deletions cut 6 bases from V and 6 bases from J, with 21 bases between. Germline V gene lookup returns CDR1 MNHEY and CDR2 SMNVEV (reference sequence). The length of the CDR3 is 16 residues. The CDR3 bases are TGTGCCAGCAGGCCGTTTCCGGGACGAATAGGTCAGCCCCAGCATTTT. Translating gives CASRPFPGRIGQPQHF.

The CDR3 here is CASSGWGARDTQYF. Here the CDR3 DNA reads TGTGCCAGCAGTGGCTGGGGGGCAAGAGATACGCAGTATTTT. V usage is TRBV6-6 and J usage is TRBJ2-3; D might be TRBD1 or TRBD2, each matching 6 bases. V dropped 5 bases and J dropped 5 bases, with 14 bases sitting between them. The CDR3 runs 14 residues. Germline CDR1 and CDR2: MNHNY and SVGAGI (reference sequence).

Only a few counts were recorded for this clone. The CDR3 here is CATSLDRSTDTQYF. In DNA, the CDR3 is TGTGCCACCAGCCTTGACCGTAGCACAGATACGCAGTATTTT. V and J are TRBV15 and TRBJ2-3; D gene unclear. Germline V gene lookup returns CDR1 LNHNV and CDR2 YYDKDF (reference sequence). Trimming took off 5 bases at V and 0 bases at J, with 9 bases between the two ends. The CDR3 runs 14 residues.

This clone was counted a few times. The V and J genes are TRBV27 and TRBJ1-1, with a possible D match to TRBD1 (5 bases). The germline V and J ends were trimmed by 2 bases and 5 bases, with 12 bases remaining between them. CDR3 length: 14 amino acids. CDR1 and CDR2 from the germline V gene are MNHEY and SMNVEV (reference sequence). CDR3 DNA: TGTGCCAGCAGTTTAACCAGGGCGAGGACTGAAGCTTTCTTT. This gives the protein CASSLTRARTEAFF.

This clone came up a few times. The chain employs TRBV5-1 and TRBJ2-1; D is unresolved. CDR3 length: 13 residues. CDR1 SGHRS and CDR2 YFSETQ come from the germline V gene. The V end was cut by 4 bases, the J end by 6 bases, with 11 bases between. The CDR3 region is CASSGSPGNEQFF. CDR3 sequence (DNA): TGCGCCAGCAGCGGATCCCCTGGCAATGAGCAGTTCTTC.

The chain joins TRBV10-3 to TRBJ1-5; D ambiguous. The germline V gene has CDR1 ENHRY and CDR2 SYGVKD. Between the trimmed V and J ends, which lost 11 bases and 1 base, there was a span of 12 bases. This CDR3 is 13 amino acids long. CDR3 amino acids: CASSPGSNQPQHF. The CDR3 coding sequence is TGTGCCTCCTCCCCGGGGAGCAATCAGCCCCAGCATTTT.

The rearrangement uses TRBV4-3 and TRBJ1-4; D ambiguous. The V gene lost 1 base and the J gene lost 14 bases, with 14 bases spanning the gap. CDR1 is LGHNA and CDR2 is YSLEER in the germline V gene. This CDR3 contains 13 residues. DNA of the CDR3: TGCGCCAGCAGCCAAGGGGCGGGGAGGACGCTGTTTTTT. This gives the protein CASSQGAGRTLFF.

The CDR3 sequence is CASSLSGQAGYGYTF. The CDR3 bases are TGTGCCAGCAGCTTATCGGGACAGGCTGGCTATGGCTACACCTTC. J is TRBJ1-2 and V is TRBV7-9; 8 bases line up with TRBD1. CDR3 length: 15 residues. V dropped 2 bases and J dropped 4; count of bases not matched to a gene: 6. Germline V gene sequence: CDR1 SEHNR, CDR2 FQNEAQ (reference sequence).

CDR3 sequence: CASSYAHRDEQYF. The CDR3 region has the DNA TGTGCCAGCAGTTACGCCCACAGGGACGAGCAGTACTTC. This rearrangement joins TRBV6-5 to TRBJ2-7; possible D gene TRBD1, 6 bases. Trimming pared 2 bases from V and 5 bases from J, leaving 10 bases between. This CDR3 is built from 13 residues. Germline V CDR1 and CDR2: MNHEY, SVGAGI.

V usage is TRBV6-6 and J usage is TRBJ1-1; TRBD1 might be the D (5 bases). The CDR3 covers 15 residues. Per the germline V gene, CDR1 is MNHNY and CDR2 is SVGAGI (reference sequence). V was shortened by 7 bases and J by 4 bases, with 19 bases between the two germline ends. CDR3 protein: CASTHGPYRGTEAFF. The CDR3 coding sequence is TGTGCCAGCACCCACGGTCCCTATAGGGGCACTGAAGCTTTCTTT.

The chain is built from TRBV19 and TRBJ2-2; 7 bases agree with TRBD1. V was pared by 6 bases and J by 1 base, with 5 bases of the junction left unmatched. From germline, CDR1 is LNHDA and CDR2 SQIVND (reference sequence). The CDR3 consists of 15 residues. CDR3 region: CASRTGQRNTGELFF. In DNA, the CDR3 is TGTGCCAGTAGGACGGGACAGCGGAACACCGGGGAGCTGTTTTTT.

Written as DNA, the CDR3 is TGTGCCAGTAGTATTATGACAGGGATAAGGGGAACTGAAGCTTTCTTT. This sequence encodes CASSIMTGIRGTEAFF. The rearrangement joins TRBV19 to TRBJ1-1; 7 bases match TRBD1. With V trimmed by 3 bases and J by 5 bases, 12 bases remained unmatched. The V gene's germline CDR1 is LNHDA and CDR2 SQIVND (reference sequence). The CDR3 runs 16 residues.

The chain couples TRBV6-1 to TRBJ1-1; a possible D gene is TRBD1 (5 bases). The ends were cut back, 6 bases at V and 2 bases at J, with 16 bases in the middle. The CDR3 is 15 residues long. Germline V gene lookup returns CDR1 MNHNS and CDR2 SASEGT. This chain's CDR3 is CASRSSGTLNTEAFF. Here the CDR3 DNA reads TGTGCCAGCAGATCTTCCGGGACTCTCAACACTGAAGCTTTCTTT.